This TCR beta chain was captured in a study of cytomegalovirus exposure and HLA in healthy donors. Study results and limitations: Researchers reportedly found TCR beta sequences accurately predicted most subjects' HLA-A and HLA-B alleles.

Comment on this clone: What it recognizes is unknown.

The PCR had 60 Vbeta and 13 Jbeta primers. Assay used: immunoSEQ multiplex PCR; TCRdb lists only in-frame clones, some missing. The top ten clones hold about 3% of a sample with some 120,000 clones, 70% to 75% of them seen once. Sequenced material: PBMCs. The receptor comes from a man younger than 40 in good health and CMV-seronegative.

This CDR3 reads CSVPRTGQGRGWNQPQHF. The CDR3 DNA reads as TGCAGCGTTCCCCGCACCGGACAGGGCAGAGGGTGGAATCAGCCCCAGCATTTT. The chain carries TRBV29-1 and TRBJ1-5; TRBD1 matches at 8 bases. This CDR3 contains 18 residues. Germline CDR1 SQVTM, CDR2 ANQGSEA. V dropped 5 bases and J dropped 4; count of bases not matched to a gene: 19.